The 32 T cell receptor beta chains in this list originate from one sample, sequenced in a study of T cells in localized non-small cell lung cancer. Assay used: immunoSEQ multiplex PCR; TCRdb lists only in-frame clones, some missing. The sample includes approximately 29,000 clones, about four fifths of them seen just once. This specimen consisted of peripheral blood mononuclear cells, obtained before any cancer treatment. These TCRs come from a man aged 35 to 69 with stage III lung adenocarcinoma.

V gene TRBV6-1 combines with J gene TRBJ1-1; tentatively, D is TRBD1 (6 bases). The CDR3 is 15 amino acids. CDR1 is MNHNS and CDR2 is SASEGT in the germline V gene. Trimming shortened V by 4 bases and J by 0 bases, and 12 bases separated the two germline ends. CDR3 residues: CASSARDTLNTEAFF. The CDR3 bases are TGTGCCAGCAGTGCCCGGGACACTCTGAACACTGAAGCTTTCTTT.

The chain uses TRBV7-9 and TRBJ1-3, with unresolved D. Germline CDR1 reads SEHNR; CDR2 reads FQNEAQ (reference sequence). The CDR3 has 14 residues. V shed 5 bases and J shed 4 bases, with 12 bases lying between them. The CDR3 here is CASSIWETGNTIYF. As DNA, the CDR3 is TGTGCCAGCAGCATCTGGGAGACGGGAAACACCATATATTTT.

The chain is built from TRBV28 and TRBJ1-5; D gene uncertain. The germline gives CDR1 MDHEN, CDR2 SYDVKM. This CDR3 comprises 11 residues. With 5 bases removed from V and 13 bases from J, the gap between germline ends came to 12 bases. In DNA, the CDR3 is TGTGCCAGCAGTATACGGACGGAGCAGCATTTT. As protein: CASSIRTEQHF.

The rearrangement links TRBV2 to TRBJ2-5; 10 nucleotides agree with TRBD2. V was clipped by 6 bases and J by 4 bases; unmatched bases: 2. CDR1 is SNHLY, CDR2 FYNNEI, per germline. CDR3 length: 13 amino acids. CDR3 nucleotides: TGTGCCAGCAGCGGGACTAGCGTAGAGACCCAGTACTTC. Translation gives CASSGTSVETQYF.

V is TRBV10-2 and J is TRBJ2-1, with unresolved D. This CDR3 contains 12 residues. Germline V gives CDR1 WSHSY, CDR2 SAAADI. Trimming left V 6 bases short and J 12 bases short, with 15 bases between. CDR3 in DNA: TGCGCCAGCAGCGACCCGACAACCACGCAGTTCTTC. Protein: CASSDPTTTQFF.

The genes are TRBV9 and TRBJ2-1; D is uncertain. CDR3 length: 14 amino acids. Germline V CDR1 and CDR2: SGDLS, YYNGEE. V shed 0 bases and J shed 1 base, with 5 bases lying between them. The CDR3 reads CASSVGGSYNEQFF. Here the CDR3 DNA reads TGTGCCAGCAGCGTAGGGGGATCCTACAATGAGCAGTTCTTC.

The chain carries TRBV6-5 and TRBJ2-7; 8 bases line up with TRBD1. The trim removed 8 bases at V and 3 bases at J, leaving 9 bases unmatched. Germline V gene data show CDR1 as MNHEY and CDR2 as SVGAGI. This CDR3 is 14 amino acids long. The CDR3 protein is CASGAGTGGYEQYF. The CDR3 DNA sequence: TGTGCCAGCGGGGCGGGGACAGGAGGCTACGAGCAGTACTTC.

The chain is built from TRBV6-1 and TRBJ1-5; 8 bases map to TRBD1. The germline CDR1 and CDR2 sequences are MNHNS and SASEGT. The CDR3 sequence is 14 residues long. With 7 bases clipped from V and 7 bases from J, the junction kept 9 bases outside the gene matches. The CDR3 bases are TGTGCCAGCATCCCAGGGGGGACAGGACAGCCCCAGCATTTT. Its protein product is CASIPGGTGQPQHF.

The rearrangement joins TRBV6-5 to TRBJ1-1, with 7 bases that match TRBD1. With 6 bases clipped from V and 2 bases from J, the junction kept 3 bases outside the gene matches. The CDR3 runs to 13 residues. Per germline, CDR1 MNHEY and CDR2 SVGAGI. In DNA form, the CDR3 reads TGTGCCAGCAGGTACAGGGGCAACACTGAAGCTTTCTTT. It is translated as CASRYRGNTEAFF.

The V gene is TRBV14, the J gene TRBJ1-1; possible D gene TRBD1, 5 bases. The germline gives CDR1 SGHDN, CDR2 FVKESK. V was trimmed by 0 bases and J by 11 bases, leaving 13 bases between them. This CDR3 spans 13 amino acids. The CDR3 DNA sequence: TGTGCCAGCAGCCAAGACCAGACAGCCCGGGCTTTCTTT. It encodes CASSQDQTARAFF.

The genes are TRBV6-1 and TRBJ1-6, with D unclear. Germline V lookup: CDR1 MNHNS, CDR2 SASEGT. The CDR3 runs to 15 residues. V was clipped by 6 bases and J by 0 bases, with 9 bases between them. CDR3 DNA: TGTGCCAGCAGCCGCACAAGCTCCTATAATTCACCCCTCCACTTT. As protein: CASSRTSSYNSPLHF.

V gene TRBV6-1 combines with J gene TRBJ2-3; TRBD1 matches 7 bases. The germline gives CDR1 MNHNS, CDR2 SASEGT. The CDR3 is 15 residues long. The J segment lost 6 bases and the V segment lost 3 bases, leaving 9 bases of the junction unmatched. CDR3: CASSDTGVRSDTQYF. DNA of the CDR3: TGTGCCAGCAGTGATACAGGGGTGCGTTCCGATACGCAGTATTTT.

This chain links TRBV6-1 with TRBJ1-5; D is possibly TRBD1 (5 bases). This CDR3 region has 15 residues. Germline V lookup: CDR1 MNHNS, CDR2 SASEGT. V was cut by 1 base and J by 0 bases, with 7 bases left in between. CDR3 sequence: CASSEGTHSNQPQHF. The CDR3 nucleotides read TGTGCCAGCAGTGAAGGGACACATAGCAATCAGCCCCAGCATTTT.

The rearrangement uses TRBV6-6 and TRBJ2-1; unclear D gene. The V and J ends lost 6 bases and 8 bases respectively, with 14 bases between them. The CDR3 totals 13 residues. The germline V gene encodes CDR1 MNHNY and CDR2 SVGAGI (reference sequence). The CDR3 sequence is CASRGTWVDEQFF. The CDR3 region has the DNA TGTGCCAGCAGGGGCACATGGGTCGATGAGCAGTTCTTC.

This clone has only one observation. In DNA, the CDR3 is TGCGCCAGCAGCCAAATTGGACAGGGTGAAGCTTTCTTT. Amino acid sequence: CASSQIGQGEAFF. This chain connects TRBV4-1 to TRBJ1-1; 8 positions agree with TRBD1. Germline assignment: CDR1 MGHRA and CDR2 YSYEKL. The CDR3 runs 13 residues. The trim removed 2 bases at V and 7 bases at J, leaving 3 bases unmatched.

V is TRBV27 and J is TRBJ1-2, with 8 nucleotides matching TRBD1. V was pared by 5 bases and J by 6 bases, with 5 bases of the junction left unmatched. The germline V gene encodes CDR1 MNHEY and CDR2 SMNVEV (reference sequence). The CDR3 totals 13 residues. In DNA form, the CDR3 reads TGTGCCAGCAGTGACAGGGGATGGGATGGCTACACCTTC. Translating gives CASSDRGWDGYTF.

The rearrangement links TRBV6-1 to TRBJ1-3; maybe TRBD1 (6 bases). The CDR3 runs 13 residues. The germline V gene encodes CDR1 MNHNS and CDR2 SASEGT. The CDR3 region is CGGGADRGNTIYF. CDR3 coding DNA: TGTGGAGGGGGGGCTGACAGGGGAAACACCATATATTTT.

The CDR3 coding sequence is TGTGCCAGCAGACAGACTAGCTTGGTCATCGGGGAGCTGTTTTTT. Protein: CASRQTSLVIGELFF. V is TRBV6-5 and J is TRBJ2-2; 7 bases match TRBD2. V dropped 6 bases and J dropped 7; count of bases not matched to a gene: 11. Germline V gene data show CDR1 as MNHEY and CDR2 as SVGAGI. The CDR3 loop spans 15 amino acids.

J is TRBJ1-1 and V is TRBV18, with 7 bases that match TRBD1. This CDR3 comprises 12 residues. V shed 4 bases, J shed 7 bases, and the junction held 3 bases outside the gene matches. Germline assignment: CDR1 KGHSH and CDR2 LQKENI. CDR3 residues: CASSLDRFEAFF. Here the CDR3 DNA reads TGTGCCAGCTCACTGGACAGGTTTGAAGCTTTCTTT. Combining the CDR3 with reference TRBV18 and TRBJ1-1 gives the whole variable domain NAGVMQNPRHLVRRRGQEARLRCSPMKGHSHVYWYRQLPEEGLKFMVYLQKENIIDESGMPKERFSAEFPKEGPSILRIQQVVRGDSAAYFCASSLDRFEAFFGQGTRLTVV.

The J gene is TRBJ1-2, the V gene TRBV19, with D unresolved. CDR3 length: 12 residues. V was pared by 11 bases and J by 4 bases, with 14 bases between. Germline CDR1 LNHDA, CDR2 SQIVND (reference sequence). The CDR3 nucleotides are TGTGCCTCCGAGGACGGGATCTATGGCTACACCTTC. This encodes CASEDGIYGYTF.

This clone was detected a few times. This rearrangement joins TRBV28 to TRBJ1-5, with TRBD1 as a possible D gene (6 bases). Per germline, CDR1 MDHEN and CDR2 SYDVKM. The CDR3 has 15 residues. Trimming pared 6 bases from V and 5 bases from J, leaving 17 bases between. CDR3 bases: TGTGCCAGCAGCCAGCGAGGGGGAGGCTATCAGCCCCAGCATTTT. As protein: CASSQRGGGYQPQHF.

The chain couples TRBV5-5 to TRBJ1-1; no definite D call. Trimming stripped 0 bases from V and 3 bases from J, with 12 bases between. CDR3 size: 15 residues. Germline loops: CDR1 SGHKS, CDR2 YYEKEE (reference sequence). The CDR3 DNA is TGTGCCAGCAGCTTGGGGCGGCGAGAGGACACTGAAGCTTTCTTT. It is translated as CASSLGRREDTEAFF.

CDR3 loop: CATSRDPPGRGANVLTF. CDR3 coding DNA: TGTGCCACCAGCAGAGATCCCCCGGGGAGGGGGGCCAACGTCCTGACTTTC. The chain links TRBV15 to TRBJ2-6, with a possible D match to TRBD2 (6 bases). The CDR3 runs 17 residues. CDR1 and CDR2 (germline): LNHNV, YYDKDF (reference sequence). V lost 0 bases, J lost 4 bases, and 13 bases lay in between.

This chain links TRBV6-1 with TRBJ1-2, with D unresolved. The CDR3 loop spans 15 amino acids. V shed 2 bases and J shed 8 bases, with 18 bases lying between them. Per the germline V gene, CDR1 is MNHNS and CDR2 is SASEGT. CDR3 sequence: CASSETPARKDGYTF. The CDR3 DNA reads as TGTGCCAGCAGTGAAACCCCGGCCAGGAAAGACGGCTACACCTTC.

This clone occurred a few times. CDR3 sequence: CASSPRGPGTEAFF. The CDR3 DNA follows: TGTGCCAGCAGCCCCCGGGGGCCGGGGACTGAAGCTTTCTTT. The rearrangement uses TRBV7-9 and TRBJ1-1; perhaps TRBD1 as D (6 bases). The CDR3 is 14 amino acids. V lost 5 bases to trimming and J lost 5 bases, with 15 bases between them. CDR1 SEHNR and CDR2 FQNEAQ come from the germline V gene (reference sequence). The full variable domain, in which reference TRBV7-9 and TRBJ1-1 provide the parts outside the CDR3, is DTGVSQNPRHKITKRGQNVTFRCDPISEHNRLYWYRQTLGQGPEFLTYFQNEAQLEKSRLLSDRFSAERPKGSFSTLEIQRTEQGDSAMYLCASSPRGPGTEAFFGQGTRLTVV.

The V gene is TRBV5-6, the J gene TRBJ1-1; D may be TRBD1 (6 bases). V dropped 3 bases and J dropped 2 bases, with 11 bases sitting between them. The CDR3 is 14 amino acids. The germline CDR1 and CDR2 sequences are SGHDT and YYEEEE. The CDR3 DNA follows: TGTGCCAGCAGCTCCACAGGGACAAACACTGAAGCTTTCTTT. Amino acids: CASSSTGTNTEAFF.

The V and J genes are TRBV7-9 and TRBJ2-1; 7 bases agree with TRBD1. Looked up from germline, CDR1 is SEHNR and CDR2 is FQNEAQ (reference sequence). Trimming at V came to 10 bases and at J to 3 bases, leaving 3 bases not matched to a gene. This CDR3 spans 12 amino acids. The DNA for the CDR3 is TGTGCCATCCGGGACAGCTACAATGAGCAGTTCTTC. Protein product: CAIRDSYNEQFF.

The chain employs TRBV5-1 and TRBJ2-5; 8 positions match TRBD1. This CDR3 is 14 amino acids long. Germline loops: CDR1 SGHRS, CDR2 YFSETQ. The V and J ends lost 0 bases and 7 bases, in that order; junction bases with no gene match: 5. CDR3: CASSLVQGAVTQYF. The CDR3 DNA follows: TGCGCCAGCAGCTTGGTTCAGGGGGCGGTGACCCAGTACTTC.

The rearrangement uses TRBV4-2 and TRBJ2-2; 8 bases fit TRBD2. Germline V gene data show CDR1 as LGHNA and CDR2 as YNFKEQ. This CDR3 comprises 17 residues. J lost 4 bases, V lost 0 bases, and 7 bases had no gene match. The CDR3 sequence: CASSQERAGGFTGELFF. CDR3 DNA: TGTGCCAGCAGCCAAGAAAGGGCGGGGGGTTTCACCGGGGAGCTGTTTTTT.

The DNA of the CDR3 is TGTGCCAGCAGCTTAGGGGCAGGGTACTATCAGCCCCAGCATTTT. Its protein is CASSLGAGYYQPQHF. The chain joins TRBV11-2 to TRBJ1-5; D might be TRBD1 (5 bases). Germline V gene data show CDR1 as SGHAT and CDR2 as FQNNGV. This CDR3 is built from 15 residues. With 1 base removed from V and 5 bases from J, the gap between germline ends came to 12 bases.

The V and J genes are TRBV2 and TRBJ2-1, with 9 nucleotides matching TRBD2. CDR1 and CDR2 from the germline V gene are SNHLY and FYNNEI. V trimming: 7 bases; J trimming: 9 bases; junction bases outside the gene matches: 10. The CDR3 extends over 14 amino acids. The CDR3 nucleotides are TGTGCCAGCAATCCAGCGGGGGGAAAGTCTGAGCAGTTCTTC. This translates into CASNPAGGKSEQFF.

The rearrangement joins TRBV19 to TRBJ2-2, with D maybe TRBD2 (7 bases). Germline V CDR1 and CDR2: LNHDA, SQIVND (reference sequence). V lost 4 bases, J lost 9 bases, and 12 bases lay in between. The length of the CDR3 is 13 residues. The CDR3 loop reads CASSKDGGRELFF. In nucleotides, the CDR3 is TGTGCCAGTAGTAAGGACGGGGGGCGGGAGCTGTTTTTT.